A single sample gave rise to the 11 T cell receptor beta chains below, sequenced in a study of STAT3 mutations in large granular lymphocyte leukemia. Antigens of these TCRs are unknown. Measured with immunoSEQ multiplex PCR; TCRdb has only the in-frame clones, and not every one. The data contain thousands of clones, around 50% of them singletons. Study-wide findings and caveats: In T-cell large granular lymphocyte leukemia, about half of patients showed multiple immunodominant subclonotypes.

The sequenced material came from peripheral blood mononuclear cells. Every receptor here comes from a woman in her 70s with T-cell large granular lymphocyte leukemia. Some clones in this sample may be carry-over from other donors' samples.

The rearrangement links TRBV30 to TRBJ1-2, with 8 nucleotides matching TRBD1. Germline V gives CDR1 GTSNPN, CDR2 SVGIG (reference sequence). The J segment lost 4 bases and the V segment lost 1 base, leaving 8 bases of the junction unmatched. The CDR3 spans 15 residues. The CDR3 DNA reads TGTGCCTGGAGTGAAAGGGACAGGTCCCCCTATGGCTACACCTTC. Translation: CAWSERDRSPYGYTF.

This chain joins TRBV10-3 and TRBJ1-1; a possible D gene is TRBD1 (6 bases). Germline CDR1 ENHRY, CDR2 SYGVKD. This CDR3 is 15 amino acids long. V lost 3 bases and J lost 4, with 15 bases in between. The CDR3 DNA reads as TGTGCCATCAGTGATCCTATACAGGGTTCCACTGAAGCTTTCTTT. This codes for CAISDPIQGSTEAFF.

The V call is TRBV30, the J call TRBJ2-6, with D possibly called TRBD1 or TRBD2 (5 bases each). Per germline, CDR1 GTSNPN and CDR2 SVGIG (reference sequence). Trimming removed 7 bases from V and 0 bases from J, with 16 bases in between. The CDR3 length is 16 residues. The CDR3 here is CASPPGASSGANVLTF. Written as DNA, the CDR3 is TGTGCCTCGCCCCCCGGGGCTAGCTCTGGGGCCAACGTCCTGACTTTC.

V is TRBV6-5 and J is TRBJ1-2, with a weak D call TRBD1 (6 bases). CDR3 length: 13 amino acids. CDR1 and CDR2 from the germline V gene are MNHEY and SVGAGI. V was clipped by 7 bases and J by 4 bases, with 13 bases between them. CDR3 in DNA: TGTGCCAGCACCGGAGGGGGAGGCTATGGCTACACCTTC. Translated, it gives CASTGGGGYGYTF.

This clone was recorded only once. CDR3 bases: TGCAGCGTTGAAGCGGTCGGCTGGGGGGTTGAGCAGTACTTC. Protein product: CSVEAVGWGVEQYF. V gene TRBV29-1 combines with J gene TRBJ2-7, with a tentative D call TRBD2 (6 bases). CDR1 is SQVTM and CDR2 is ANQGSEA in the germline V gene. The CDR3 runs to 14 residues. Between the trimmed V and J ends, which lost 1 base and 7 bases, there was a span of 17 bases.

This clone was observed a few times. The rearrangement uses TRBV18 and TRBJ2-7, with D possibly matching TRBD1 (6 bases). There are 13 residues in the CDR3. Per the germline V gene, CDR1 is KGHSH and CDR2 is LQKENI. V gave up 3 bases and J gave up 6 bases, with 12 bases separating them. The CDR3 DNA reads as TGTGCCAGCTCACCGGCAGGGGCAGGCGAGCAGTACTTC. Its translation: CASSPAGAGEQYF. The full variable domain, in which reference TRBV18 and TRBJ2-7 provide the parts outside the CDR3, is NAGVMQNPRHLVRRRGQEARLRCSPMKGHSHVYWYRQLPEEGLKFMVYLQKENIIDESGMPKERFSAEFPKEGPSILRIQQVVRGDSAAYFCASSPAGAGEQYFGPGTRLTVT.

V is TRBV5-1 and J is TRBJ2-7; TRBD2 agrees at 7 bases. Germline CDR1 reads SGHRS; CDR2 reads YFSETQ. The CDR3 runs to 15 residues. V gave up 0 bases and J gave up 0 bases; unmatched junction bases: 3. The CDR3 spells CASSLGLAASYEQYF. Here the CDR3 DNA reads TGCGCCAGCAGCTTGGGGCTAGCGGCCTCCTACGAGCAGTACTTC.

This clone was detected a few times. The J gene is TRBJ2-7, the V gene TRBV5-4; D unresolved. The V gene lost 2 bases and the J gene lost 2 bases, with 8 bases spanning the gap. CDR1 and CDR2 (germline): SGHNT, YYREEE (reference sequence). The CDR3 has 13 residues. In nucleotides, the CDR3 is TGTGCCAGCAGCTTTGGGGATACCTACGAGCAGTACTTC. It codes for CASSFGDTYEQYF.

This chain uses TRBV5-1 with TRBJ2-7, with 10 bases identical to TRBD2. The length of the CDR3 is 15 residues. Germline assignment: CDR1 SGHRS and CDR2 YFSETQ. The V gene end was trimmed by 4 bases and the J gene end by 7 bases; junction bases not matched to a gene: 11. This CDR3 is CASSESAGGPGEQYF. In DNA form, the CDR3 reads TGCGCCAGCAGCGAATCAGCGGGAGGGCCCGGGGAGCAGTACTTC. Variable domain in full (rest from reference TRBV5-1 and TRBJ2-7): KAGVTQTPRYLIKTRGQQVTLSCSPISGHRSVSWYQQTPGQGLQFLFEYFSETQRNKGNFPGRFSGRQFSNSRSEMNVSTLELGDSALYLCASSESAGGPGEQYFGPGTRLTVT.

The rearrangement uses TRBV7-9 and TRBJ1-2, with D maybe TRBD1 (6 bases). V was shortened by 5 bases and J by 6 bases, with 10 bases between the two germline ends. Per germline, CDR1 SEHNR and CDR2 FQNEAQ (reference sequence). This CDR3 contains 12 residues. In DNA form, the CDR3 reads TGTGCCAGCAGCCTAACAGGGAATGGCTACACCTTC. Translated: CASSLTGNGYTF.

The chain joins TRBV4-3 to TRBJ1-2, with TRBD1 identical over 8 bases. Trimming removed 0 bases from V and 7 bases from J; junction bases left unmatched: 10. Germline-derived CDR1 and CDR2 are LGHNA and YSLEER. CDR3 length equals 16 residues. The DNA for the CDR3 is TGCGCCAGCAGCCAAGAGAGAGGTCAGGGGGCGGGTGGCTACACCTTC. Its protein product is CASSQERGQGAGGYTF.